The 27 T cell receptor beta chains given below trace back to one sample, sequenced in a study of shared clonotypes between healthy human individuals. Libraries were prepared by immunoSEQ multiplex PCR; TCRdb keeps only in-frame clonotypes and omits some of them. The data hold hundreds of thousands of clones, with around 97% observed a single time. Sequenced: naive CD4+ T cells sorted from blood. As for subset: CD45RA+ positively selected. These receptors all stem from a woman aged 25 to 39 in good health.

The rearrangement uses TRBV30 and TRBJ1-2; weak D call: TRBD1 (5 bases). V was trimmed by 5 bases and J by 4 bases, leaving 14 bases between them. Looked up from germline, CDR1 is GTSNPN and CDR2 is SVGIG (reference sequence). CDR3 length equals 13 residues. DNA for the CDR3: TGTGCCTGGGGTCCGCAGGGACCCTATGGCTACACCTTC. Its translation: CAWGPQGPYGYTF.

The chain links TRBV19 to TRBJ2-3; D perhaps matches TRBD2 (6 bases). The length of the CDR3 is 13 residues. Deletions cut 4 bases from V and 9 bases from J, with 14 bases between. Germline CDR1 is LNHDA and CDR2 is SQIVND (reference sequence). The chain's CDR3 is CASSKIIRETQYF. As DNA, the CDR3 is TGTGCCAGTAGTAAAATCATCCGGGAGACGCAGTATTTT.

J is TRBJ2-6 and V is TRBV11-2, with 9 positions matching TRBD1. The CDR3 has 14 amino acids. Per germline, CDR1 SGHAT and CDR2 FQNNGV. CDR3 residues: CVGDRASGANVLTF. The CDR3 bases are TGTGTGGGGGACAGGGCTTCTGGGGCCAACGTCCTGACTTTC.

This chain links TRBV4-1 with TRBJ1-2; TRBD1 is a possible D gene (6 bases). Deletions cut 3 bases from V and 4 bases from J, with 21 bases between. CDR1 and CDR2 from the germline V gene are MGHRA and YSYEKL. The length of the CDR3 is 17 residues. In nucleotides, the CDR3 is TGCGCCAGCAGCCAGACTTCACAGGGCTCTACTATCTATGGCTACACCTTC. Its protein is CASSQTSQGSTIYGYTF.

The count of this clone is one. The chain is built from TRBV11-2 and TRBJ2-7, with a possible D match to TRBD1 (6 bases). CDR1 is SGHAT, CDR2 FQNNGV, per germline. V was clipped by 10 bases and J by 6 bases, with 13 bases between them. CDR3 length equals 11 residues. CDR3 in amino acids: CATQGSVEQYF. The CDR3 nucleotides read TGTGCCACCCAGGGGTCGGTCGAGCAGTACTTC.

The chain is built from TRBV5-1 and TRBJ2-5; possibly TRBD2 for D (6 bases). The J call may not be correct, given that the DNA end is closer to TRBJ2-7. The CDR3 extends over 14 amino acids. Germline V CDR1 and CDR2: SGHRS, YFSETQ. The chain's CDR3 is CASSLSGGSYEQYF. The CDR3 coding sequence is TGCGCCAGCAGCTTGTCCGGGGGTAGCTACGAGCAGTACTTC.

In this sample, this clone turned up once. The chain is built from TRBV29-1 and TRBJ1-4; no clear D gene. The germline CDR1 and CDR2 sequences are SQVTM and ANQGSEA. The CDR3 has 14 amino acids. Trimming left V 4 bases short and J 4 bases short, with 13 bases between. The CDR3 DNA follows: TGCAGCGTTGCGGAAGGGCGCGGTAATGAAAAACTGTTTTTT. It encodes CSVAEGRGNEKLFF.

This chain uses TRBV7-9 with TRBJ2-7; 15 nucleotides line up with TRBD2. With V trimmed by 4 bases and J by 5 bases, 3 bases remained unmatched. The germline CDR1 and CDR2 sequences are SEHNR and FQNEAQ (reference sequence). The CDR3 length is 15 residues. DNA of the CDR3: TGTGCCAGCAGCTCGGGACTAGCGGGAGGCCACGAGCAGTACTTC. The encoded protein is CASSSGLAGGHEQYF.

The table lists this clone with a count of one. The CDR3 here is CASSIGQGPSYEQYF. In DNA, the CDR3 is TGTGCCAGCAGCATAGGACAGGGGCCCTCCTACGAGCAGTACTTC. The chain has TRBV7-9 and TRBJ2-7, with 9 positions matching TRBD1. The CDR3 consists of 15 residues. Germline V gene sequence: CDR1 SEHNR, CDR2 FQNEAQ (reference sequence). The V segment lost 5 bases and the J segment 0 bases; nucleotides outside the gene matches: 5.

J is TRBJ2-5 and V is TRBV28; 8 nucleotides match TRBD1. V gave up 6 bases and J gave up 5 bases; unmatched junction bases: 11. The CDR3 spans 15 residues. Germline lookup yields CDR1 MDHEN and CDR2 SYDVKM. The CDR3 spells CASRYQGATLETQYF. The DNA for the CDR3 is TGTGCCAGCAGGTACCAGGGGGCGACTCTGGAGACCCAGTACTTC. The full variable domain, with the rest looked up from reference TRBV28 and TRBJ2-5, is DVKVTQSSRYLVKRTGEKVFLECVQDMDHENMFWYRQDPGLGLRLIYFSYDVKMKEKGDIPEGYSVSREKKERFSLILESASTNQTSMYLCASRYQGATLETQYFGPGTRLLVL.

This clone was counted a few times. The genes are TRBV5-1 and TRBJ1-5; 9 nucleotides align to TRBD1. In germline, CDR1 is SGHRS, CDR2 YFSETQ. J gave up 2 bases and V 3 bases, and 0 bases lay outside the gene matches. The CDR3 is 14 amino acids. CDR3 in DNA: TGCGCCAGCAGCTGGACAGGGGGCAATCAGCCCCAGCATTTT. It encodes CASSWTGGNQPQHF.

The sample holds one count of this clone. The J gene is TRBJ2-1, the V gene TRBV19; D gene ambiguous. Germline lookup yields CDR1 LNHDA and CDR2 SQIVND (reference sequence). The CDR3 sequence is 16 residues long. V dropped 5 bases and J dropped 2 bases, with 16 bases sitting between them. CDR3 residues: CASSYPVGQAYNEQFF. CDR3 nucleotide sequence: TGTGCCAGTAGTTACCCGGTGGGCCAAGCCTACAATGAGCAGTTCTTC.

On this clone: Other DNA sequences from this sample encode an identical CDR3 as well. V gene TRBV7-9 combines with J gene TRBJ1-1, with D possibly TRBD1 on 5 matching bases. The CDR3 loop spans 12 amino acids. CDR1 is SEHNR, CDR2 FQNEAQ, per germline (reference sequence). V gave up 5 bases and J gave up 5 bases, with 9 bases separating them. The chain's CDR3 is CASSPGQTEAFF. CDR3 sequence (DNA): TGTGCCAGCAGCCCGGGGCAGACTGAAGCTTTCTTT.

This chain links TRBV27 with TRBJ1-4; 7 nucleotides agree with TRBD1. V lost 5 bases to trimming and J lost 1 base; unmatched junction nucleotides: 4. This CDR3 spans 15 amino acids. The germline CDR1 and CDR2 sequences are MNHEY and SMNVEV (reference sequence). The CDR3 reads CASSPRQGTNEKLFF. DNA for the CDR3: TGTGCCAGCAGTCCTCGACAGGGAACTAATGAAAAACTGTTTTTT.

This clone was counted once. The chain has TRBV21-1 and TRBJ2-7; the table calls TRBD2, which could not be checked here. TRBV21-1 represents a pseudogene. The CDR3 spans 15 residues. CDR3 sequence (DNA): TGTGCCAGCAGCCCAGATCGGAGGGGAACTTACGAGCAGTACTTC. This sequence encodes CASSPDRRGTYEQYF.

The J gene is TRBJ1-2, the V gene TRBV10-2; tentative D call: TRBD1 (5 bases). Trimming shortened V by 3 bases and J by 3 bases, and 8 bases separated the two germline ends. CDR3 length: 13 amino acids. Germline V gene sequence: CDR1 WSHSY, CDR2 SAAADI. The CDR3: CASSDPTDYGYTF. CDR3 in DNA: TGCGCCAGCAGTGACCCGACAGACTATGGCTACACCTTC.

The chain recombines TRBV5-1 with TRBJ1-1, with D tentatively TRBD1 (6 bases). The germline gives CDR1 SGHRS, CDR2 YFSETQ. V lost 3 bases and J 5 bases, leaving 14 bases between the germline ends. The CDR3 extends over 14 amino acids. The CDR3 region has the DNA TGCGCCAGCAGCTCAATGACAGGCGAGACTGAAGCTTTCTTT. It translates to CASSSMTGETEAFF.

This clone has just one count. The chain employs TRBV5-6 and TRBJ2-5; either TRBD1 or TRBD2 may supply D (5 bases each). Germline assignment: CDR1 SGHDT and CDR2 YYEEEE. Trimming shortened V by 2 bases and J by 5 bases, and 19 bases separated the two germline ends. The CDR3 length is 16 residues. The CDR3 protein is CASSFRGSRADETQYF. The CDR3 DNA reads as TGTGCCAGCAGCTTCAGAGGGAGCAGGGCGGATGAGACCCAGTACTTC. The entire variable domain, with the rest obtained from reference TRBV5-6 and TRBJ2-5, is as follows: DAGVTQSPTHLIKTRGQQVTLRCSPKSGHDTVSWYQQALGQGPQFIFQYYEEEERQRGNFPDRFSGHQFPNYSSELNVNALLLGDSALYLCASSFRGSRADETQYFGPGTRLLVL.

This chain links TRBV18 with TRBJ2-3; 10 bases align to TRBD2. Per germline, CDR1 KGHSH and CDR2 LQKENI. The V gene end was trimmed by 5 bases and the J gene end by 1 base; junction bases not matched to a gene: 3. The CDR3 covers 15 residues. CDR3: CASSKREGGTDTQYF. The CDR3 region has the DNA TGTGCCAGCTCAAAGCGGGAGGGAGGCACAGATACGCAGTATTTT.

The chain uses TRBV19 and TRBJ1-2; the D gene is possibly TRBD1 (5 bases). V shed 7 bases and J shed 10 bases, with 22 bases lying between them. The CDR3 consists of 14 residues. Germline V CDR1 and CDR2: LNHDA, SQIVND (reference sequence). The CDR3: CASKPVGGVPYYTF. CDR3 DNA sequence: TGTGCCAGTAAACCCGTCGGGGGAGTACCTTACTACACCTTC.

The chain carries TRBV28 and TRBJ2-1; no clear D. Germline CDR1 reads MDHEN; CDR2 reads SYDVKM. CDR3 size: 13 residues. Trimming took 7 bases from V and 6 from J, leaving 13 bases between them. As DNA, the CDR3 is TGTGCCAGCACCGAAGACTTTCCCAATGAGCAGTTCTTC. It is translated as CASTEDFPNEQFF.

This rearrangement joins TRBV7-9 to TRBJ2-3; 8 positions match TRBD1. The CDR3 contains 16 residues. V shed 6 bases, J shed 2 bases, and the junction held 10 bases outside the gene matches. CDR1 is SEHNR and CDR2 is FQNEAQ in the germline V gene (reference sequence). This CDR3 is CASRSYGTGVTDTQYF. CDR3 DNA: TGTGCCAGCAGGTCTTACGGGACAGGAGTCACAGATACGCAGTATTTT.

The J gene is TRBJ2-3, the V gene TRBV6-5; D is possibly TRBD1 (6 bases). Trimming removed 10 bases from V and 6 bases from J, with 14 bases in between. Germline CDR1 and CDR2: MNHEY and SVGAGI. CDR3 size: 12 residues. CDR3 sequence (DNA): TGTGCCATAGGAACAGGGTGGGATACGCAGTATTTT. Its protein is CAIGTGWDTQYF.

This chain uses TRBV7-9 with TRBJ2-3; 10 bases align to TRBD2. The CDR3 loop spans 18 amino acids. Germline trimming cut 3 bases from V and 2 bases from J; bases unmatched to any gene: 11. The germline V gene has CDR1 SEHNR and CDR2 FQNEAQ (reference sequence). As DNA, the CDR3 is TGTGCCAGCAGCTTTTCATCTGGACTAGCGGCCCACACAGATACGCAGTATTTT. The encoded protein is CASSFSSGLAAHTDTQYF.

The V gene is TRBV19, the J gene TRBJ1-1; D gene unclear. In germline, CDR1 is LNHDA, CDR2 SQIVND (reference sequence). V dropped 3 bases and J dropped 4 bases, with 12 bases sitting between them. The CDR3 spans 14 residues. DNA of the CDR3: TGTGCCAGTAGTATCGCGGGAGTTAGCACTGAAGCTTTCTTT. It specifies CASSIAGVSTEAFF.

Comments on this clone: This same CDR3 is encoded by further DNA sequences in the sample. The J gene is TRBJ1-2, the V gene TRBV4-1; D remains unclear. V was trimmed by 0 bases and J by 4 bases, leaving 9 bases between them. The germline gives CDR1 MGHRA, CDR2 YSYEKL. This CDR3 spans 14 amino acids. CDR3 bases: TGCGCCAGCAGCCAAGATCCCGGGTCCTATGGCTACACCTTC. Its translation: CASSQDPGSYGYTF.

The V gene is TRBV5-1, the J gene TRBJ2-5, with 7 bases matching TRBD2. V lost 0 bases and J lost 1; bases outside the gene matches: 6. The CDR3 is 16 amino acids. CDR1 and CDR2 from the germline V gene are SGHRS and YFSETQ. In DNA, the CDR3 is TGCGCCAGCAGCTTGGAGACTAGCCGGCCCCAAGAGACCCAGTACTTC. Its translation: CASSLETSRPQETQYF.